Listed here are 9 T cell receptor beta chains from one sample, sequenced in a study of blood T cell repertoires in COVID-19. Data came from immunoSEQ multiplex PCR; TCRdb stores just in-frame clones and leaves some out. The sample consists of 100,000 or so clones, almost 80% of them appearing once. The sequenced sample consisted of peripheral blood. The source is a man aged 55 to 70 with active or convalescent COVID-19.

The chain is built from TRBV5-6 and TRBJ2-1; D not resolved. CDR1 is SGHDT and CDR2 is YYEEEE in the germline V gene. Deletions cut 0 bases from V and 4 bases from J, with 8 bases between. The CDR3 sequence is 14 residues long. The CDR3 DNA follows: TGTGCCAGCAGCTTGGGAATTAGTTACAATGAGCAGTTCTTC. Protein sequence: CASSLGISYNEQFF.

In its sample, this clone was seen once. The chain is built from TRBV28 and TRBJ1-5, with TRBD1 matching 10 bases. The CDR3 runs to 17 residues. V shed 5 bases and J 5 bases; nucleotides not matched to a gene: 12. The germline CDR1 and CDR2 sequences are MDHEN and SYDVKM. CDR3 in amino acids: CASSPRTGGFRDQPQHF. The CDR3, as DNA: TGTGCCAGCAGTCCGAGGACAGGGGGGTTTCGGGATCAGCCCCAGCATTTT. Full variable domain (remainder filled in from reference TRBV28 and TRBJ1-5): DVKVTQSSRYLVKRTGEKVFLECVQDMDHENMFWYRQDPGLGLRLIYFSYDVKMKEKGDIPEGYSVSREKKERFSLILESASTNQTSMYLCASSPRTGGFRDQPQHFGDGTRLSIL.

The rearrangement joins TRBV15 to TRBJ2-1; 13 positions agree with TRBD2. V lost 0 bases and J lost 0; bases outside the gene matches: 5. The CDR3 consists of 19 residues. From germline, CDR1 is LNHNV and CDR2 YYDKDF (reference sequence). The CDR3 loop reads CATSREVGTSGDSYNEQFF. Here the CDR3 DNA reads TGTGCCACCAGCAGAGAGGTAGGGACTAGCGGGGACTCCTACAATGAGCAGTTCTTC.

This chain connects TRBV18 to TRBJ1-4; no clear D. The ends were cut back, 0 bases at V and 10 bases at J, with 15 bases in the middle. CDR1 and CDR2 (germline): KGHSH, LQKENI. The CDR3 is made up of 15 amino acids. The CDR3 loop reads CASSPPTGRGGKLFF. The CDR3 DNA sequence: TGTGCCAGCTCACCACCCACCGGGAGAGGAGGAAAACTGTTTTTT.

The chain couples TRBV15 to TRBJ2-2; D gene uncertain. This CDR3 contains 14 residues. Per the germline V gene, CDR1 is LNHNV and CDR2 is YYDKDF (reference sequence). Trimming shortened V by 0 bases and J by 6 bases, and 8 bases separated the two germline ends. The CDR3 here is CATSRDLLPGELFF. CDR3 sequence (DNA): TGTGCCACCAGCAGAGATCTCCTCCCCGGGGAGCTGTTTTTT.

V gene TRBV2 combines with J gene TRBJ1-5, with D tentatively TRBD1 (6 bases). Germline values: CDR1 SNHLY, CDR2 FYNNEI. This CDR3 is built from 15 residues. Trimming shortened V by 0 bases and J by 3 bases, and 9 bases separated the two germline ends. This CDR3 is CASSEADSYNQPQHF. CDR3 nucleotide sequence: TGTGCCAGCAGTGAAGCGGACAGTTACAATCAGCCCCAGCATTTT.

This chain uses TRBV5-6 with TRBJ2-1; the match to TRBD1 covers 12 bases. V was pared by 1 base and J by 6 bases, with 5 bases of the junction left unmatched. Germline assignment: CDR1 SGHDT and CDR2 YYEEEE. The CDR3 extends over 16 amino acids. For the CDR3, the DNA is TGTGCCAGCAGCTTGACTGGGACAGGGGGCTTCAATGAGCAGTTCTTC. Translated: CASSLTGTGGFNEQFF.

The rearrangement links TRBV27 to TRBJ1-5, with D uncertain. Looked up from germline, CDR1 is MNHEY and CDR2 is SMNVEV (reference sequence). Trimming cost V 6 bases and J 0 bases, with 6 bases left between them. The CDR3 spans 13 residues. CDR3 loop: CASRRSSNQPQHF. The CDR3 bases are TGTGCCAGCAGACGGAGTAGCAATCAGCCCCAGCATTTT.

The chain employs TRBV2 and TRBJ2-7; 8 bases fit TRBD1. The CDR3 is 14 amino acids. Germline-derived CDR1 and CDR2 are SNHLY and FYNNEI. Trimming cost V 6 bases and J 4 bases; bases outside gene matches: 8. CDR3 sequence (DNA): TGTGCCAGCAGCGAGGACAGGGTCGGGTACGAGCAGTACTTC. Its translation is CASSEDRVGYEQYF.